The 7 T cell receptor beta chains listed next were all sequenced from one sample in a study of T cell responses to AZD1222 COVID-19 vaccine. The repertoire was sequenced with immunoSEQ multiplex PCR; TCRdb's copy has only in-frame clones and lacks some. The sample contains about 92,000 clones, approximately 91% of which appear only once. The sample here was peripheral blood, taken on day 0 of AZD1222 vaccination. The receptors shown here come from an adult in good health.

The chain uses TRBV28 and TRBJ1-6, with unresolved D. The length of the CDR3 is 12 residues. The V end lost 1 base, the J end lost 9 bases, and 4 bases lay between the germline ends. CDR1 is MDHEN and CDR2 is SYDVKM in the germline V gene. This CDR3 reads CASSLYSSPLHF. In DNA form, the CDR3 reads TGTGCCAGCAGTTTATATTCTTCACCCCTCCACTTT.

The chain combines TRBV7-9 with TRBJ2-5; D tentatively reads TRBD1 or TRBD2 (5 bases each). Germline loops: CDR1 SEHNR, CDR2 FQNEAQ (reference sequence). The ends were cut back, 6 bases at V and 3 bases at J, with 20 bases in the middle. This CDR3 contains 16 residues. The CDR3, as DNA: TGTGCCAGCAGTCATTCATGGGGGACCACAGAAGAGACCCAGTACTTC. This gives the protein CASSHSWGTTEETQYF.

This chain connects TRBV7-3 to TRBJ1-1, with 7 bases lining up with TRBD1. CDR1 and CDR2 from the germline V gene are SGHTA and FQGTGA. V gave up 3 bases and J gave up 2 bases; unmatched junction bases: 3. There are 14 residues in the CDR3. The CDR3 DNA follows: TGTGCCAGCAGCTTTGGACAGGAAAACACTGAAGCTTTCTTT. This encodes CASSFGQENTEAFF.

The CDR3 here is CAIGDTNGNTIYF. As DNA, the CDR3 is TGTGCCATCGGGGACACCAATGGAAACACCATATATTTT. V gene TRBV10-3 combines with J gene TRBJ1-3, with a tentative D call TRBD1 (6 bases). V was clipped by 8 bases and J by 3 bases, with 11 bases between them. The germline V gene has CDR1 ENHRY and CDR2 SYGVKD. The CDR3 totals 13 residues.

The chain carries TRBV4-3 and TRBJ1-5; D ambiguous. Trimming took 0 bases from V and 9 from J, leaving 12 bases between them. CDR3 length equals 14 residues. Germline V gene data show CDR1 as LGHNA and CDR2 as YSLEER. The CDR3 here is CASSQESYRGPQHF. The CDR3 DNA sequence: TGCGCCAGCAGCCAAGAATCCTACCGGGGGCCCCAGCATTTT.

CDR3 sequence: CASSLTGLYQPQHF. The DNA for the CDR3 is TGTGCCAGCAGTTTGACAGGGCTTTATCAGCCCCAGCATTTT. This sequence joins TRBV27 and TRBJ1-5; 7 nucleotides agree with TRBD1. CDR1 is MNHEY, CDR2 SMNVEV, per germline (reference sequence). Trimming removed 3 bases from V and 5 bases from J; junction bases left unmatched: 4. This CDR3 spans 14 amino acids.

Here the CDR3 reads CASSQGRTASGYTF. In nucleotides, the CDR3 is TGTGCCAGCAGCCAGGGGCGGACGGCCTCAGGCTACACCTTC. The chain combines TRBV14 with TRBJ1-2; perhaps TRBD1 as D (5 bases). The CDR3 contains 14 residues. Deletions cut 3 bases from V and 8 bases from J, with 16 bases between. Germline CDR1 and CDR2: SGHDN and FVKESK.